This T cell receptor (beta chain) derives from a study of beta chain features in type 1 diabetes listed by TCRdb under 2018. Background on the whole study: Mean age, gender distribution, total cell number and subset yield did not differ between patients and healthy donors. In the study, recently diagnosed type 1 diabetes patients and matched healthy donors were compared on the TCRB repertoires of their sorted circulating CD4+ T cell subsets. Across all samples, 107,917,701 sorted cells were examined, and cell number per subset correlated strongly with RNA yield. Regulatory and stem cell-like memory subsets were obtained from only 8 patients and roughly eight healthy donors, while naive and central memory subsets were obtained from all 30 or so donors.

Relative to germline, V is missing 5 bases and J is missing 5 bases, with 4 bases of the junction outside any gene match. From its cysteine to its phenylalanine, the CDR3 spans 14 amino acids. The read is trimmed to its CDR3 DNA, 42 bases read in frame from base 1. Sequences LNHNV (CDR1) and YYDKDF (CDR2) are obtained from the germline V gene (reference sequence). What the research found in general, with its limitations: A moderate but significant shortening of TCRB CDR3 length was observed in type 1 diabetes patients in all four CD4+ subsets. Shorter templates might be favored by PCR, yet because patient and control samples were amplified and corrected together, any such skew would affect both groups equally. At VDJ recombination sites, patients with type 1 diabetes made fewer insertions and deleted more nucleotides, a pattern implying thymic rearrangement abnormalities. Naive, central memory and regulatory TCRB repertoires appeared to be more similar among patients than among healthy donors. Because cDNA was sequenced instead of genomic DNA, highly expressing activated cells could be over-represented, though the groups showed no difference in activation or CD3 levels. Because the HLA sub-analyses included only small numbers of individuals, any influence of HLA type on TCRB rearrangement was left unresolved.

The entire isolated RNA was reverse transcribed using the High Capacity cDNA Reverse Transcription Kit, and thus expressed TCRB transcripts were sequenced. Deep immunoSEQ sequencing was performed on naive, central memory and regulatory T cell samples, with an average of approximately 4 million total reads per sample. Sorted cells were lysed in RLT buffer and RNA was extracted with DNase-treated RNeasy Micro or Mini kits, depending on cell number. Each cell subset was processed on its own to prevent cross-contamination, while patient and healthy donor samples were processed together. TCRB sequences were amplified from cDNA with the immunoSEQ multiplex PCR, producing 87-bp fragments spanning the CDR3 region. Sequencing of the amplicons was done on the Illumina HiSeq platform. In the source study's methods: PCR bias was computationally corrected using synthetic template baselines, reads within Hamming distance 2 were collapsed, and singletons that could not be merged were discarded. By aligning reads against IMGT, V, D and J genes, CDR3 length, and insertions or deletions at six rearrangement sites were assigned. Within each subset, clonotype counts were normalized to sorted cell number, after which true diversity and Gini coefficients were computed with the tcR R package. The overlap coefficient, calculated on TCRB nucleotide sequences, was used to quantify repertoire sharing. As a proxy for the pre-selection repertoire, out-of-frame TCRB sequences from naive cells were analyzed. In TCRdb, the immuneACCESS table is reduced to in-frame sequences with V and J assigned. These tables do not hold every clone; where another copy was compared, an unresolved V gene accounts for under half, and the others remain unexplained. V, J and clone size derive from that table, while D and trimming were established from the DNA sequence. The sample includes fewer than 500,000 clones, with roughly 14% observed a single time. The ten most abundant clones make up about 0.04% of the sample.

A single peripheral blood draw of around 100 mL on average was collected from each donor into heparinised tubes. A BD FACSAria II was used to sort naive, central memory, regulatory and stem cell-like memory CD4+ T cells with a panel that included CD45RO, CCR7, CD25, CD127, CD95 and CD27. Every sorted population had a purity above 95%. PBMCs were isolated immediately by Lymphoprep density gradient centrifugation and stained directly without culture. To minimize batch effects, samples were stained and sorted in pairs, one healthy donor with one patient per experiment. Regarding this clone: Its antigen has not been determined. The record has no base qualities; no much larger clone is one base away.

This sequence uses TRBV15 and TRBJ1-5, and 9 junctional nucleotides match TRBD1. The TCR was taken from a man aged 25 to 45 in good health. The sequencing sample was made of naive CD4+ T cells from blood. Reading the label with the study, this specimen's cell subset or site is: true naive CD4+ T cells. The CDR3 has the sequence CATSGRDRDQPQHF. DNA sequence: TGTGCCACCAGCGGCCGGGACAGGGATCAGCCCCAGCATTTT.